A single sample is the source of the 23 T cell receptor beta chains below, sequenced in a study of blood T cell repertoires in COVID-19. Sequenced by immunoSEQ multiplex PCR; TCRdb stores in-frame clones only, minus some. This sample has about 150,000 clones, with approximately 80% found just once. Material: peripheral blood. All receptors come from a man aged 55 to 70 with acute or convalescent COVID-19.

The V call is TRBV4-3, the J call TRBJ2-7, with no clear D. The CDR3 covers 15 residues. V was pared by 0 bases and J by 4 bases, with 13 bases between. Germline lookup yields CDR1 LGHNA and CDR2 YSLEER. CDR3 in amino acids: CASSQDQRGTYEQYF. The CDR3, as DNA: TGCGCCAGCAGCCAAGATCAAAGAGGTACTTACGAGCAGTACTTC.

The chain has TRBV7-2 and TRBJ2-1, with D perhaps matching TRBD2 (5 bases). V was clipped by 0 bases and J by 4 bases, with 10 bases between them. CDR1 is SGHTA and CDR2 is FQGNSA in the germline V gene. This CDR3 is 15 amino acids long. The CDR3 coding sequence is TGTGCCAGCAGCTTAGCCGTTAGGAGGTACAATGAGCAGTTCTTC. This codes for CASSLAVRRYNEQFF.

In this sample, this clone turned up a few times. In DNA, the CDR3 is TGTGCCAGTAGTATACGCAGGGGCCCTTTTAGCAATCAGCCCCAGCATTTT. It codes for CASSIRRGPFSNQPQHF. The rearrangement links TRBV19 to TRBJ1-5; weak D call: TRBD1 (6 bases). This CDR3 spans 17 amino acids. CDR1 and CDR2 (germline): LNHDA, SQIVND (reference sequence). V was shortened by 2 bases and J by 0 bases, with 14 bases between the two germline ends.

This sequence joins TRBV5-1 and TRBJ1-3; a possible D gene is TRBD1 (5 bases). This CDR3 has 18 amino acids. From germline, CDR1 is SGHRS and CDR2 YFSETQ. V shed 3 bases and J shed 0 bases, with 19 bases lying between them. The CDR3 spells CASSWGGVDTYSGNTIYF. The CDR3, as DNA: TGCGCCAGCAGCTGGGGGGGTGTGGACACATACTCTGGAAACACCATATATTTT.

The chain is built from TRBV11-2 and TRBJ2-3, with 8 positions matching TRBD2. With 7 bases clipped from V and 0 bases from J, the junction kept 9 bases outside the gene matches. Germline V gives CDR1 SGHAT, CDR2 FQNNGV. CDR3 length equals 16 residues. The CDR3 DNA reads as TGTGCCAGCAACCCCAATAGCGGGGTTAGCACAGATACGCAGTATTTT. Its translation: CASNPNSGVSTDTQYF.

This chain links TRBV24-1 with TRBJ1-5, with 7 bases that match TRBD1. CDR3 size: 13 residues. Trimming at V came to 4 bases and at J to 7 bases, leaving 3 bases not matched to a gene. CDR1 and CDR2 (germline): KGHDR, SFDVKD. In DNA, the CDR3 is TGTGCCACCAGTGAAGGGGGCGGGCAGCCCCAGCATTTT. Translated: CATSEGGGQPQHF.

The chain recombines TRBV19 with TRBJ2-3; 7 bases fit TRBD2. This CDR3 is 17 amino acids long. CDR1 LNHDA and CDR2 SQIVND come from the germline V gene (reference sequence). J lost 0 bases, V lost 4 bases, and 10 bases had no gene match. The CDR3 sequence is CASSRLRTSLSTDTQYF. The CDR3 DNA reads as TGTGCCAGTAGTAGGCTCAGGACTAGTCTGAGCACAGATACGCAGTATTTT.

This chain links TRBV5-6 with TRBJ1-5; 11 nucleotides agree with TRBD1. In germline, CDR1 is SGHDT, CDR2 YYEEEE. J gave up 4 bases and V 3 bases, and 3 bases lay outside the gene matches. The CDR3 is 15 amino acids. Written as DNA, the CDR3 is TGTGCCAGCAGCTGGGGACAGGGGGATAATCAGCCCCAGCATTTT. Translation gives CASSWGQGDNQPQHF.

This chain uses TRBV11-1 with TRBJ2-1; D gene unclear. This CDR3 has 11 residues. V lost 5 bases to trimming and J lost 8 bases, with 7 bases between them. The germline V gene has CDR1 SGHAT and CDR2 FQDESV (reference sequence). This CDR3 reads CASSARHEQFF. For the CDR3, the DNA is TGTGCCAGCAGCGCCAGGCATGAGCAGTTCTTC.

The chain has TRBV6-4 and TRBJ1-2; TRBD1 agrees at 8 bases. The CDR3 extends over 16 amino acids. Germline V CDR1 and CDR2: MRHNA, SNTAGT. V lost 6 bases to trimming and J lost 7 bases; unmatched junction nucleotides: 16. DNA for the CDR3: TGTGCCAGCAGACTCGACCTTGAGACAGGGGTTGGTGGCTACACCTTC. It translates to CASRLDLETGVGGYTF.

The chain joins TRBV9 to TRBJ1-2, with D possibly being TRBD1 (6 bases). This CDR3 has 14 residues. Germline loops: CDR1 SGDLS, CDR2 YYNGEE. V lost 7 bases and J lost 7, with 20 bases in between. This CDR3 reads CASAGVQGRGGYTF. CDR3 DNA: TGTGCCAGCGCCGGGGTGCAGGGGCGCGGTGGCTACACCTTC.

This chain joins TRBV6-1 and TRBJ2-5; D is possibly TRBD2 (5 bases). This CDR3 comprises 14 residues. Germline CDR1 MNHNS, CDR2 SASEGT. With 5 bases removed from V and 4 bases from J, the gap between germline ends came to 14 bases. The CDR3 nucleotides read TGTGCCAGCAGTTATACTAGGATTGGAGAGACCCAGTACTTC. Translated: CASSYTRIGETQYF.

The chain recombines TRBV12-3 or TRBV12-4 with TRBJ2-2, with D perhaps matching TRBD1 (6 bases). Trimming pared 7 bases from V and 4 bases from J, leaving 10 bases between. The CDR3 is 13 amino acids. CDR3 sequence reads: CASTRGRTGELFF. The CDR3 nucleotides are TGTGCCAGCACCAGGGGCCGCACCGGGGAGCTGTTTTTT.

The chain combines TRBV6-6 with TRBJ2-7; a possible D gene is TRBD1 (5 bases). CDR3 length: 12 residues. Trimming left V 9 bases short and J 2 bases short, with 11 bases between. In germline, CDR1 is MNHNY, CDR2 SVGAGI (reference sequence). This CDR3 is CASRWGTYEQYF. The CDR3 DNA reads TGTGCCAGTCGGTGGGGCACCTACGAGCAGTACTTC.

The chain combines TRBV7-9 with TRBJ1-4; D possibly corresponds to TRBD1 (6 bases). Germline CDR1 reads SEHNR; CDR2 reads FQNEAQ (reference sequence). The CDR3 loop spans 16 amino acids. The V end lost 4 bases, the J end lost 3 bases, and 15 bases lay between the germline ends. This CDR3 is CASSSLGGPANEKLFF. The CDR3 region has the DNA TGTGCCAGCAGCTCACTTGGGGGCCCAGCTAATGAAAAACTGTTTTTT.

The chain is built from TRBV24-1 and TRBJ2-3, with 7 bases that match TRBD1. The CDR3 sequence is 16 residues long. The V gene end was trimmed by 6 bases and the J gene end by 0 bases; junction bases not matched to a gene: 8. CDR1 KGHDR and CDR2 SFDVKD come from the germline V gene. CDR3 loop: CATSLTGQASTDTQYF. As DNA, the CDR3 is TGTGCCACCAGTCTAACCGGACAGGCTAGCACAGATACGCAGTATTTT.

The V and J genes are TRBV19 and TRBJ1-4, with unresolved D. Trimming removed 3 bases from V and 8 bases from J, with 7 bases in between. This CDR3 spans 12 amino acids. Germline V gene sequence: CDR1 LNHDA, CDR2 SQIVND (reference sequence). CDR3 sequence reads: CASSIGGEKLFF. DNA for the CDR3: TGTGCCAGTAGTATCGGCGGGGAAAAACTGTTTTTT.

About this clone itself: Within the sample, other DNA sequences also encode this same CDR3. The gene calls are TRBV9 and TRBJ2-7; TRBD1 aligns across 9 bases. CDR1 SGDLS and CDR2 YYNGEE come from the germline V gene. The J segment lost 2 bases and the V segment lost 0 bases, leaving 3 bases of the junction unmatched. The CDR3 totals 15 residues. The CDR3 loop reads CASSVETGGTYEQYF. DNA for the CDR3: TGTGCCAGCAGCGTAGAGACAGGGGGAACCTACGAGCAGTACTTC. The full variable domain, in which reference TRBV9 and TRBJ2-7 provide the parts outside the CDR3, is DSGVTQTPKHLITATGQRVTLRCSPRSGDLSVYWYQQSLDQGLQFLIQYYNGEERAKGNILERFSAQQFPDLHSELNLSSLELGDSALYFCASSVETGGTYEQYFGPGTRLTVT.

The V call is TRBV30, the J call TRBJ1-3; TRBD1 is a possible D gene (6 bases). The CDR3 extends over 14 amino acids. V lost 4 bases, J lost 0 bases, and 10 bases lay in between. Germline V gene data show CDR1 as GTSNPN and CDR2 as SVGIG (reference sequence). As DNA, the CDR3 is TGTGCCTGGACAGGGGATGGCTCTGGAAACACCATATATTTT. This gives the protein CAWTGDGSGNTIYF.

CDR3 residues: CASSWAQATEAFF. CDR3 nucleotide sequence: TGTGCCAGCAGCTGGGCCCAGGCCACTGAAGCTTTCTTT. The V call is TRBV6-2 or TRBV6-3, the J call TRBJ1-1; the D is unclear. The CDR3 is made up of 13 amino acids. The V end was cut by 6 bases, the J end by 4 bases, with 12 bases between. The V gene's germline CDR1 is MNHEY and CDR2 SVGEGT.

This chain uses TRBV3-1 (or the pseudogene TRBV3-2) with TRBJ2-7; TRBD1 aligns across 12 bases. This CDR3 is built from 20 residues. The germline V gene has CDR1 LGHDT and CDR2 YNNKEL (reference sequence). The V segment lost 4 bases and the J segment 0 bases; nucleotides outside the gene matches: 16. In DNA, the CDR3 is TGTGCCAGCAGCCCGAGTATCCCGGGACAGGGGGCCAAAAGCTCCTACGAGCAGTACTTC. Encoded protein: CASSPSIPGQGAKSSYEQYF.

CDR3 sequence reads: CSAIEQGGRFTEAFF. The CDR3 nucleotides are TGCAGTGCTATTGAACAGGGAGGGCGGTTCACTGAAGCTTTCTTT. The rearrangement uses TRBV20-1 and TRBJ1-1, with a weak D call TRBD1 (6 bases). The CDR3 has 15 residues. CDR1 and CDR2 (germline): DFQATT, SNEGSKA (reference sequence). V lost 4 bases, J lost 4 bases, and 19 bases lay in between.

This chain joins TRBV15 and TRBJ2-5; 9 positions agree with TRBD2. The V segment lost 1 base and the J segment 5 bases; nucleotides outside the gene matches: 11. The CDR3 runs 17 residues. Germline assignment: CDR1 LNHNV and CDR2 YYDKDF (reference sequence). CDR3 loop: CATSRGATSGAGETQYF. The CDR3 nucleotides are TGTGCCACCAGCAGAGGGGCGACTAGCGGAGCAGGGGAGACCCAGTACTTC.